This T cell receptor beta chain was sequenced in a study of OX40 agonist ivuxolimab in advanced cancers. Whole-study context: Hepatocellular carcinoma, melanoma, renal cell or head and neck cancer affected the dose-escalation patients. The study's findings and limits: The mean number of expanded clones was higher in CD8+ T cells than in CD4+.

This clone was seen a few times. What it binds is not known. Compared with germline, one end of the junction differs, possibly owing to a read error. Profiled with immunoSEQ multiplex PCR; TCRdb holds only in-frame clones, not every one. The sample has around 95,000 clones, nearly 90% seen once. Germline assignment: CDR1 LGHNA and CDR2 YNFKEQ. The CDR3 has 13 amino acids. This TCR derives from an adult with an advanced solid tumor such as melanoma, head and neck, liver or kidney cancer. Source: CD4+ or CD8+ T cells sorted from blood, taken in a trial of the OX40 agonist ivuxolimab. V is TRBV4-2 and J is TRBJ1-2, with D maybe TRBD1 (5 bases). In DNA, the CDR3 is TGTGCCAGCAGCAAAGAGGGGATCAGTGGCTACACCTTC. Translating gives CASSKEGISGYTF.